A single sample is the source of the 3 T cell receptor beta chains below, sequenced in a study (dated by TCRdb to about 2015). The library was generated by 5' RACE. The reads were generated on an Illumina MiSeq. TCRdb trimmed the raw reads at Q25, called clones with MiXCR and kept productive beta chains. Each entry is one CDR3 protein sequence, shown with its most common DNA and genes. Within this sample are 5,000 to 7,000 distinct CDR3 sequences, with 52% of them counted one time only. The biggest ten clones account for 3.8% of the sample. The sample comprised memory CD4+ T cells sorted from blood. In the paper's terms, the cell subset or site label means: memory CD4+ T cells, CD4+CD45RO+CD25-. The receptors were sampled from a female donor with breast cancer.

This clonotype is large. The rearrangement links TRBV20-1 to TRBJ1-2, with a tentative D call TRBD1 (5 bases). Trimming stripped 6 bases from V and 0 bases from J, with 14 bases between. CDR1 is DFQATT, CDR2 SNEGSKA, per germline (reference sequence). The CDR3 consists of 14 residues. The CDR3 loop is CSADLGRTNYGYTF. The CDR3 bases are TGCAGTGCAGACTTGGGACGGACTAACTATGGCTACACCTTC.

The rearrangement uses TRBV5-1 and TRBJ2-1, with D possibly being TRBD1 or TRBD2 (5 bases each). Per germline, CDR1 SGHRS and CDR2 YFSETQ. The length of the CDR3 is 17 residues. Trimming left V 0 bases short and J 8 bases short, with 21 bases between. CDR3 DNA: TGCGCCAGCAGCTTGGAGGGAGTTGGGGCACCCGGCTATGAGCAGTTCTTC. Its translation is CASSLEGVGAPGYEQFF.

This clonotype was seen only a few times. This rearrangement joins TRBV20-1 to TRBJ2-7; D is tentatively TRBD1 or TRBD2 (6 bases each). The CDR3 loop spans 15 amino acids. Deletions cut 0 bases from V and 4 bases from J, with 16 bases between. Germline CDR1 DFQATT, CDR2 SNEGSKA (reference sequence). DNA of the CDR3: TGCAGTGCTAGAGATGGAAGGAGGGGGGATTACGAGCAGTACTTC. It codes for CSARDGRRGDYEQYF.